This T cell receptor (beta chain) derives from a study of identical twins. Template switching created a universal primer site, and the cDNA included unique molecular identifiers. TCRdb independently ran MiXCR on the 5' RACE reads; one entry per CDR3 protein. The sample consists of about 500,000 distinct CDR3 sequences, 14% of them appearing once. Study outcomes and limitations: An excess of low generation probability was shown by twin-shared out-of-frame alpha sequences. Models came in too low on out-of-frame TCR alpha sharing in monozygotic twins.

The germline CDR1 and CDR2 sequences are MNHNS and SASEGT. CDR3 length: 14 residues. The germline V and J ends were trimmed by 3 bases and 0 bases, with 8 bases remaining between them. For this clonotype: Its antigen is undetermined.

This same sample was also part of a study on yellow fever vaccine responses in identical twins.

The receptor was isolated from a woman under 30 in good health. Sample: CD4+ T cells sorted from blood. The genes are TRBV6-1 and TRBJ1-2; D not resolved. CDR3 nucleotides: TGTGCCAGCAGTGAGGAGTTAGCTAACTATGGCTACACCTTC. Amino acid sequence: CASSEELANYGYTF.